The present T cell receptor beta chain was sequenced within a study of somatic mutations in cytotoxic T cells in rheumatoid arthritis. General study results and limits: Measurement of CD8+ T-cell clonality revealed no significant difference between rheumatoid arthritis patients and age-matched healthy controls. Exceedance of 20% of CD8+ cells by the largest CD8+ clone occurred in 8 of 65 patients.

CD4+ cells and CD8+ cells were each obtained through positive magnetic bead selection, and their purity was assessed by flow cytometry. On this clone: Its specificity is not known.

Produced via immunoSEQ multiplex PCR; TCRdb's table is partial and in-frame only. The sample records about 4,200 clones, 72% being singletons. The germline gives CDR1 SQVTM, CDR2 ANQGSEA. Trimming took 2 bases from V and 4 from J; bases not matched to a gene: 10. This CDR3 is built from 16 residues. This sequence joins TRBV29-1 and TRBJ2-3, with TRBD2 matching over 9 bases. The sample consisted of CD8+ T cells sorted from blood. The TCR was taken from an adult with rheumatoid arthritis. Here the CDR3 DNA reads TGCAGCGTTGAAAGGGGGGAAGCGGGGGGCGCAGATACGCAGTATTTT. Protein product: CSVERGEAGGADTQYF.